The TCR beta chain described here comes from a study of cytomegalovirus exposure and HLA in healthy donors. Study results and limitations: It was only CMV serostatus that was available as immune exposure information.

About this clone: Its target is unknown.

There are 14 residues in the CDR3. Germline V lookup: CDR1 MDHEN, CDR2 SYDVKM. Trimming cost V 8 bases and J 0 bases, with 12 bases left between them. Primers included in the PCR were 60 Vbeta and 13 Jbeta primers. Some clones are missing from TCRdb's copy, which holds only in-frame ones; the method was immunoSEQ multiplex PCR. The sample contains around 200,000 clones, 75% to 85% of which appear only once. V gene TRBV28 combines with J gene TRBJ2-3, with D tentatively TRBD2 (6 bases). The sample was PBMCs. This sequence originates from a woman aged 45-65 years in good health and CMV-seronegative. This CDR3 is CASRRTISTDTQYF. CDR3 DNA sequence: TGTGCCAGCCGCCGGACTATCAGCACAGATACGCAGTATTTT.